These 13 T cell receptor beta chains came from one sample sequenced in a study of blood T cell repertoires in COVID-19. TCRdb's table, derived via immunoSEQ multiplex PCR, lists solely in-frame clones and lacks some. The sample yields a few hundred thousand clones, just under 90% seen once. The specimen sequenced was peripheral blood. The receptors come from a man in his 60s who had recovered from COVID-19.

The V call is TRBV10-3, the J call TRBJ1-5; possibly TRBD1 for D (6 bases). Germline lookup yields CDR1 ENHRY and CDR2 SYGVKD. CDR3 length equals 18 residues. V was clipped by 0 bases and J by 5 bases, with 20 bases between them. CDR3 nucleotide sequence: TGTGCCATCAGTGAGTCACCTTGGCCAAGCAGGGGCGATCAGCCCCAGCATTTT. It specifies CAISESPWPSRGDQPQHF.

The chain joins TRBV11-1 to TRBJ2-7; D is unresolved. V lost 1 base and J lost 6, with 10 bases in between. The CDR3 consists of 13 residues. The germline gives CDR1 SGHAT, CDR2 FQDESV (reference sequence). The CDR3 spells CASSLGGSTEQYF. The CDR3 DNA reads as TGTGCCAGCAGCTTAGGAGGTAGCACCGAGCAGTACTTC.

The chain links TRBV9 to TRBJ2-7; TRBD2 agrees at 8 bases. V trimming: 7 bases; J trimming: 2 bases; junction bases outside the gene matches: 23. Germline lookup yields CDR1 SGDLS and CDR2 YYNGEE. The CDR3 runs to 19 residues. CDR3 nucleotides: TGTGCCAGCCGTCACCCGAACCCCTTCGTAGCGGGGATAACCTACGAGCAGTACTTC. Translation: CASRHPNPFVAGITYEQYF.

In this sample, this clone turned up a few times. The chain couples TRBV6-2 or TRBV6-3 to TRBJ1-1; D is unclear. With 4 bases removed from V and 3 bases from J, the gap between germline ends came to 9 bases. CDR3 size: 13 residues. Per the germline V gene, CDR1 is MNHEY and CDR2 is SVGEGT. The CDR3 spells CASSFFPHTEAFF. DNA for the CDR3: TGTGCCAGCAGTTTCTTCCCCCACACTGAAGCTTTCTTT.

V gene TRBV5-1 combines with J gene TRBJ1-1; D remains ambiguous. The CDR3 length is 15 residues. Germline V gene lookup returns CDR1 SGHRS and CDR2 YFSETQ. V was cut by 0 bases and J by 2 bases, with 11 bases left in between. Here the CDR3 DNA reads TGCGCCAGCAGCTTGGAGCCCCGGGGTAACACTGAAGCTTTCTTT. Its translation is CASSLEPRGNTEAFF.

J is TRBJ1-2 and V is TRBV27; D not certain. The CDR3 spans 14 residues. Germline loops: CDR1 MNHEY, CDR2 SMNVEV (reference sequence). V was clipped by 3 bases and J by 4 bases, with 12 bases between them. The CDR3 sequence is CASSLGGLGYGYTF. The CDR3 nucleotides read TGTGCCAGCAGTTTGGGAGGGCTAGGCTATGGCTACACCTTC.

This chain uses TRBV2 with TRBJ2-1; the match to TRBD2 covers 7 bases. The J segment lost 7 bases and the V segment lost 6 bases, leaving 12 bases of the junction unmatched. Germline CDR1 SNHLY, CDR2 FYNNEI. This CDR3 contains 15 residues. This CDR3 is CASRDLAGAWNEQFF. CDR3 nucleotide sequence: TGTGCCAGCAGGGACCTGGCGGGAGCTTGGAATGAGCAGTTCTTC. The full variable domain, in which reference TRBV2 and TRBJ2-1 provide the parts outside the CDR3, is EPEVTQTPSHQVTQMGQEVILRCVPISNHLYFYWYRQILGQKVEFLVSFYNNEISEKSEIFDDQFSVERPDGSNFTLKIRSTKLEDSAMYFCASRDLAGAWNEQFFGPGTRLTVL.

This clone was recorded only once. This chain links TRBV7-2 with TRBJ1-1; TRBD1 matches 10 bases. The trim removed 5 bases at V and 3 bases at J, leaving 9 bases unmatched. The germline V gene encodes CDR1 SGHTA and CDR2 FQGNSA. The CDR3 totals 16 residues. Here the CDR3 reads CASSPAGQGEYTEAFF. CDR3 DNA sequence: TGTGCCAGCAGCCCGGCCGGACAGGGGGAATACACTGAAGCTTTCTTT.

The rearrangement uses TRBV12-3 or TRBV12-4 and TRBJ1-2; D is unclear. Trimming removed 3 bases from V and 5 bases from J, with 7 bases in between. The CDR3 has 12 amino acids. CDR3 DNA sequence: TGTGCCAGCAGTTTTATGCAGTATGGCTACACCTTC. This gives the protein CASSFMQYGYTF.

CDR3 DNA sequence: TGTGCCAGCAACCCAGGGGGACAGGGATATCAGCCCCAGCATTTT. This gives the protein CASNPGGQGYQPQHF. The gene calls are TRBV6-5 and TRBJ1-5, with TRBD1 matching 9 bases. The CDR3 consists of 15 residues. CDR1 and CDR2 (germline): MNHEY, SVGAGI. V gave up 7 bases and J gave up 5 bases; unmatched junction bases: 9.

This rearrangement joins TRBV7-2 to TRBJ1-2; D is ambiguous. CDR1 is SGHTA and CDR2 is FQGNSA in the germline V gene. The ends were cut back, 0 bases at V and 8 bases at J, with 13 bases in the middle. CDR3 length: 14 residues. The CDR3 sequence is CASSLAGEGYGYTF. The DNA of the CDR3 is TGTGCCAGCAGCTTAGCCGGGGAAGGATACGGCTACACCTTC.

This clone was picked up many times. The gene calls are TRBV5-4 and TRBJ1-4; 9 bases align to TRBD1. J gave up 7 bases and V 7 bases, and 8 bases lay outside the gene matches. The CDR3 is made up of 14 amino acids. CDR1 and CDR2 (germline): SGHNT, YYREEE (reference sequence). CDR3 amino acids: CASGIQGAVEKLFF. The CDR3 DNA sequence: TGTGCCAGCGGGATACAGGGGGCAGTTGAAAAACTGTTTTTT.

The CDR3 reads CASSPTWTTNLYEQYF. The CDR3 DNA reads TGTGCCAGCAGCCCAACCTGGACTACTAACCTCTACGAGCAGTACTTC. The J gene is TRBJ2-7, the V gene TRBV7-8; D is possibly TRBD2 (6 bases). Germline V CDR1 and CDR2: SGHVS, FQNEAQ. The V and J ends lost 5 bases and 3 bases respectively, with 20 bases between them. CDR3 length: 16 residues. Based on the CDR3 plus reference TRBV7-8 and TRBJ2-7, the full variable domain is GAGVSQSPRYKVAKRGQDVALRCDPISGHVSLFWYQQALGQGPEFLTYFQNEAQLDKSGLPSDRFFAERPEGSVSTLKIQRTQQEDSAVYLCASSPTWTTNLYEQYFGPGTRLTVT.